The following is a T cell receptor (beta chain) sequence with its context. Its antigen is not known. Terminally differentiated effector memory CD45RA+ cells were left out of the naive CD8 fraction, which was CD45RO-negative and positively selected for CCR7. The study drew all its donors from Caucasian adults living in Nashville, Tennessee. Germline V gene sequence: CDR1 MDHEN, CDR2 SYDVKM. The ends were cut back, 6 bases at V and 4 bases at J, with 16 bases in the middle. The CDR3 contains 15 residues. Several immunoSEQ plates received, in even portions, the genomic DNA of each subset. Data came from immunoSEQ multiplex PCR; TCRdb stores just in-frame clones and leaves some out. The sample records millions of clones, roughly 91% being singletons. The data stem from a study of shared clonotypes between healthy human individuals. General observations from the study: Depth was large, yet rarefaction showed that sorted-subset sequencing was incomplete.

V and J are TRBV28 and TRBJ2-1; D unresolved. This TCR was sampled from a man aged 18 to 29 in good health. Some clones in this sample may be carry-over from other donors' samples. What was sequenced was naive CD8+ T cells from PBMCs. The DNA for the CDR3 is TGTGCCAGCAGACAACAAACCCCAGAGTACAATGAGCAGTTCTTC. It specifies CASRQQTPEYNEQFF.